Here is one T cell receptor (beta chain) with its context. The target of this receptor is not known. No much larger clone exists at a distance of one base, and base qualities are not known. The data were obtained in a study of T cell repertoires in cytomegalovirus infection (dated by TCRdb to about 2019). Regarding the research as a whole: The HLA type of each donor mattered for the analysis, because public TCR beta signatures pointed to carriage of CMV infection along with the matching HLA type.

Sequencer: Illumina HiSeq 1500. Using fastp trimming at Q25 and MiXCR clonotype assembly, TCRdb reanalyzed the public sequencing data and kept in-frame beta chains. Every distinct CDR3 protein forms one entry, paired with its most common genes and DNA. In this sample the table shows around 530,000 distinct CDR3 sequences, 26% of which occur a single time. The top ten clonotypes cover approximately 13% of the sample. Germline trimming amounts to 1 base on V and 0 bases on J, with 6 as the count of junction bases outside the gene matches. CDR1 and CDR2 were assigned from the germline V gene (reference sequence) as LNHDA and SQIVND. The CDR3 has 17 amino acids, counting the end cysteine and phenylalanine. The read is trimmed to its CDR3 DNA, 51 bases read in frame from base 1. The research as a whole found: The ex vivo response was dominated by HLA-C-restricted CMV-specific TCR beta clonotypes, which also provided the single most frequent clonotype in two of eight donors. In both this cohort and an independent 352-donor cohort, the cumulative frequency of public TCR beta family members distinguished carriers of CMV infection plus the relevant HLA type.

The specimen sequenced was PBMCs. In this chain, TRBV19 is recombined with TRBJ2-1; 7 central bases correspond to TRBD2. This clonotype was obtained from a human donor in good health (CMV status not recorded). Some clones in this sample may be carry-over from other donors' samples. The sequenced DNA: TGTGCCAGTAGTATAGCCGGGACTATGATCTCCTACAATGAGCAGTTCTTC. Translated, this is CASSIAGTMISYNEQFF.